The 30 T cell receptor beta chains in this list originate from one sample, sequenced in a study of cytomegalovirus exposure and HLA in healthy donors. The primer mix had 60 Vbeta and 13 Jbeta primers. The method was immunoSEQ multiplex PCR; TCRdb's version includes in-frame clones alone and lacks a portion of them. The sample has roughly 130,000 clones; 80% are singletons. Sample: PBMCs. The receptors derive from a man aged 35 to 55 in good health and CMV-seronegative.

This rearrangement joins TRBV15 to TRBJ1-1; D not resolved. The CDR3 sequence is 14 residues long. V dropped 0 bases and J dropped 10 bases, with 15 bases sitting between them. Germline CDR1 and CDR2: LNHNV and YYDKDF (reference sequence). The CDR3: CATSRDGGPLGAFF. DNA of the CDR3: TGTGCCACCAGCAGAGATGGAGGGCCCCTGGGAGCTTTCTTT.

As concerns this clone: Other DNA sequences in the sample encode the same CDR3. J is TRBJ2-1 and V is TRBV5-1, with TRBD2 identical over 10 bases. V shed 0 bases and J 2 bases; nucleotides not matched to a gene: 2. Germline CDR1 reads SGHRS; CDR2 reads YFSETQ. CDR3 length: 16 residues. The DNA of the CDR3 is TGCGCCAGCAGCTTGGTCCTAGCGGGAGCCTACAATGAGCAGTTCTTC. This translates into CASSLVLAGAYNEQFF.

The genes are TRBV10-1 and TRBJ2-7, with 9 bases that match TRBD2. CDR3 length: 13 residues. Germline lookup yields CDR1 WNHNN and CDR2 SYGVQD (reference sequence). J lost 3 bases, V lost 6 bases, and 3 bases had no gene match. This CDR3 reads CASSPSGNYEQYF. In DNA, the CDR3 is TGCGCCAGCAGCCCTAGCGGGAACTACGAGCAGTACTTC.

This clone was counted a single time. CDR3 DNA: TGCGCCAGCAGCTTTCAGGGGCTCGCACAAGAGACCCAGTACTTC. Its protein product is CASSFQGLAQETQYF. The gene calls are TRBV5-1 and TRBJ2-5; a possible D gene is TRBD1 (6 bases). The germline V and J ends were trimmed by 2 bases and 2 bases, with 13 bases remaining between them. This CDR3 spans 15 amino acids. Germline V gene data show CDR1 as SGHRS and CDR2 as YFSETQ.

This CDR3 reads CATSSVERGYEQYF. CDR3 DNA sequence: TGTGCCACCAGCAGCGTGGAGAGGGGGTACGAGCAGTACTTC. The rearrangement joins TRBV15 to TRBJ2-7, with a weak D call TRBD1 (6 bases). CDR1 LNHNV and CDR2 YYDKDF come from the germline V gene (reference sequence). The CDR3 contains 14 residues. The V end lost 3 bases, the J end lost 4 bases, and 13 bases lay between the germline ends.

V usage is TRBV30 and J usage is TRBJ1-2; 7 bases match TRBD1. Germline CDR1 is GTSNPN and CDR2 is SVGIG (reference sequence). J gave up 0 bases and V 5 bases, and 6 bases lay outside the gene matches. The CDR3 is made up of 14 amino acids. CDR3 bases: TGTGCCTGGGTGAACAGGGGACCTAACTATGGCTACACCTTC. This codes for CAWVNRGPNYGYTF.

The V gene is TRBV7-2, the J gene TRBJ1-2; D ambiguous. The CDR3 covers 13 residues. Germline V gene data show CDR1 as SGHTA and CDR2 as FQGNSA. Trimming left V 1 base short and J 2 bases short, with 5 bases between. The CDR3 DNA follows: TGTGCCAGCAGCTTAGAACAGAACTATGGCTACACCTTC. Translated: CASSLEQNYGYTF.

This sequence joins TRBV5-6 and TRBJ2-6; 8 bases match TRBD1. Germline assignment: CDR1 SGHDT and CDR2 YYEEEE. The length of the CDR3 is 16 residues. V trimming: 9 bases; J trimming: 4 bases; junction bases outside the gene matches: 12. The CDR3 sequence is CAIHTGGLFGANVLTF. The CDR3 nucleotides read TGTGCCATCCACACAGGGGGATTATTCGGGGCCAACGTCCTGACTTTC.

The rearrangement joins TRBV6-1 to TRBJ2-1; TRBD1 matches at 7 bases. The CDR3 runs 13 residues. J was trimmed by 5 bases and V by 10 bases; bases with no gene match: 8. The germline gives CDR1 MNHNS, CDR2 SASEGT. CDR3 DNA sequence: TGTGCCACCCAGGGACAGATAAACAATGAGCAGTTCTTC. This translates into CATQGQINNEQFF.

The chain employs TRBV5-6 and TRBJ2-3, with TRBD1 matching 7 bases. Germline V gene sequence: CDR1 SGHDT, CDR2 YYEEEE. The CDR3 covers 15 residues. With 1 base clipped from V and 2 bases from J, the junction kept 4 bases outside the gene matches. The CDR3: CASSLKGQFTDTQYF. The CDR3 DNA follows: TGTGCCAGCAGCTTGAAGGGACAGTTCACAGATACGCAGTATTTT.

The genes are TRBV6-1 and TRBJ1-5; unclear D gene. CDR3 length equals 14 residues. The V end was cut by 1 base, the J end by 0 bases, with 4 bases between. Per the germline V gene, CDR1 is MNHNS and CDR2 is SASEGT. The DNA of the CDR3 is TGTGCCAGCAGTGAAGTCGGTAGCAATCAGCCCCAGCATTTT. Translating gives CASSEVGSNQPQHF.

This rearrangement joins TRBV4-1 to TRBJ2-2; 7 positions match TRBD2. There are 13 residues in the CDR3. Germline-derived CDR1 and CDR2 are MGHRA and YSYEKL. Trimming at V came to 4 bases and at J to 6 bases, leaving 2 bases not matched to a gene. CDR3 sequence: CASSRTSAGELFF. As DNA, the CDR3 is TGCGCCAGCAGCCGAACTAGCGCCGGGGAGCTGTTTTTT.

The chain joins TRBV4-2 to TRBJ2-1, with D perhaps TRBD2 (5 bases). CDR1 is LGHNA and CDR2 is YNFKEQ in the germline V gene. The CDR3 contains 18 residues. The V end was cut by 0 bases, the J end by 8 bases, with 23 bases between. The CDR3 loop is CASSQDLFWERPGYEQFF. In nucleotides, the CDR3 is TGTGCCAGCAGCCAAGATCTGTTCTGGGAGCGTCCTGGGTATGAGCAGTTCTTC.

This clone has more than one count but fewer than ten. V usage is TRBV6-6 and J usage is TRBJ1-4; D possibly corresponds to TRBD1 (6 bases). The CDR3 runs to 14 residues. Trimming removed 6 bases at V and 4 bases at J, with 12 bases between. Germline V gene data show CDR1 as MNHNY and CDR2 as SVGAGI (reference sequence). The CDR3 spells CASRQGGDNEKLFF. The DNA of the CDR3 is TGTGCCAGCAGGCAAGGGGGTGATAATGAAAAACTGTTTTTT.

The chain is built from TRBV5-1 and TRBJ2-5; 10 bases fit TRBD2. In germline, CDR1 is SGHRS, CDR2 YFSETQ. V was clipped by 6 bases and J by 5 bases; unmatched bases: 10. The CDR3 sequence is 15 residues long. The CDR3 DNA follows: TGCGCCAGCACTGCAGGGACTAGCGTTATCGAGACCCAGTACTTC. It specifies CASTAGTSVIETQYF.

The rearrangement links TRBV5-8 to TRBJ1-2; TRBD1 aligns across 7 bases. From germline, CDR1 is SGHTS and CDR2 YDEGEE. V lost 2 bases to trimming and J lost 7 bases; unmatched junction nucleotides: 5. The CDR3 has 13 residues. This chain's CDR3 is CASSFRDSGGYTF. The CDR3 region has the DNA TGTGCCAGCAGCTTTCGGGACAGTGGTGGCTACACCTTC.

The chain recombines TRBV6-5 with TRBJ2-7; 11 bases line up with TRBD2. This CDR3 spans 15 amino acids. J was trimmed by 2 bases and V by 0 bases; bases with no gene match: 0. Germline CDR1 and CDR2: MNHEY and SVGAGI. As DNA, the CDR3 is TGTGCCAGCAGTTACTCACTAGCGGGGGCCTACGAGCAGTACTTC. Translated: CASSYSLAGAYEQYF.

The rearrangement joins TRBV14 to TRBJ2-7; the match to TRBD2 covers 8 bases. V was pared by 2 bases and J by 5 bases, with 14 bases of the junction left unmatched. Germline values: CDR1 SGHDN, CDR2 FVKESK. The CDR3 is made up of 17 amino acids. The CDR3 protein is CASSQSVILAETNEQYF. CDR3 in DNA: TGTGCCAGCAGCCAAAGCGTGATACTAGCGGAAACTAACGAGCAGTACTTC.

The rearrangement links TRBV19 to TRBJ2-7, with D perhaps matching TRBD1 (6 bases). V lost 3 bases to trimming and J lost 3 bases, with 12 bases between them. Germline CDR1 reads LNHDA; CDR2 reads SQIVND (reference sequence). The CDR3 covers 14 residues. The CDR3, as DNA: TGTGCCAGTAGTATTCAGGGGCAAGTCTACGAGCAGTACTTC. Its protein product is CASSIQGQVYEQYF. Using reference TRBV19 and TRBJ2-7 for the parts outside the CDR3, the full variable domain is DGGITQSPKYLFRKEGQNVTLSCEQNLNHDAMYWYRQDPGQGLRLIYYSQIVNDFQKGDIAEGYSVSREKKESFPLTVTSAQKNPTAFYLCASSIQGQVYEQYFGPGTRLTVT.

The CDR3 loop is CASSLAGSYEQYF. CDR3 nucleotides: TGCGCCAGCAGCTTGGCAGGGTCCTACGAGCAGTACTTC. The V call is TRBV5-1, the J call TRBJ2-7; a possible D gene is TRBD1 (5 bases). This CDR3 comprises 13 residues. Trimming shortened V by 0 bases and J by 1 base, and 5 bases separated the two germline ends. Germline loops: CDR1 SGHRS, CDR2 YFSETQ.

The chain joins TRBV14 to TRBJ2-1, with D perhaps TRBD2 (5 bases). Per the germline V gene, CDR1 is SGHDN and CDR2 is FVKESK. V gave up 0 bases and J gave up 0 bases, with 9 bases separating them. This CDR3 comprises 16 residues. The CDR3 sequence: CASSQDRGYSYNEQFF. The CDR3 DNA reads TGTGCCAGCAGCCAAGATCGAGGGTACTCCTACAATGAGCAGTTCTTC.

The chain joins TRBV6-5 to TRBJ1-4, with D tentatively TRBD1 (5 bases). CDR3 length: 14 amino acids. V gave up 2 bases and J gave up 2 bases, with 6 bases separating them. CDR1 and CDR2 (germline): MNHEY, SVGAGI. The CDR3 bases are TGTGCCAGCAGTTACGGGGGGACTAATGAAAAACTGTTTTTT. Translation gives CASSYGGTNEKLFF.

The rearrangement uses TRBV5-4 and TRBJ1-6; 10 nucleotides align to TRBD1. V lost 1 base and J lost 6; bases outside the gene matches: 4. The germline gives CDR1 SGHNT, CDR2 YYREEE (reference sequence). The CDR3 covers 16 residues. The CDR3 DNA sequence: TGTGCCAGCAGCTTGAACCGACAGGGGGCTAATTCACCCCTCCACTTT. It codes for CASSLNRQGANSPLHF.

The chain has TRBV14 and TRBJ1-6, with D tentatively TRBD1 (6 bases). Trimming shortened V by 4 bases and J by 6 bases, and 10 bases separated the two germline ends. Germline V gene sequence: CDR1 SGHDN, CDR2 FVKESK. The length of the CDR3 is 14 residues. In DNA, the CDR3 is TGTGCCAGCAGCCGGATAGGGGGTAATTCACCCCTCCACTTT. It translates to CASSRIGGNSPLHF.

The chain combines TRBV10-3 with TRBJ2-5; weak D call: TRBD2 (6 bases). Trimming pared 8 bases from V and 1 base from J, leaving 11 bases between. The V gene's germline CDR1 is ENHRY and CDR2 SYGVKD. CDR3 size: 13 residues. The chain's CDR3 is CAIRLGRQETQYF. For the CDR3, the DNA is TGTGCCATCCGACTAGGACGCCAAGAGACCCAGTACTTC.

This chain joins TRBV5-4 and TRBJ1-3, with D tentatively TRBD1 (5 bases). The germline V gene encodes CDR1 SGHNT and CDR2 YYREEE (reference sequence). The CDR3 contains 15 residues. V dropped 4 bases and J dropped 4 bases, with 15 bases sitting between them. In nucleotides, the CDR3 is TGTGCCAGCAGCGAGGGACTTCTGGAGGGAAACACCATATATTTT. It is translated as CASSEGLLEGNTIYF.

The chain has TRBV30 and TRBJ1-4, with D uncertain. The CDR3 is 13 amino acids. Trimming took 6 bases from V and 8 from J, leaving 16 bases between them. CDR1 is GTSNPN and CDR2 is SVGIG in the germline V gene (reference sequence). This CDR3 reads CACQVNGLEKLFF. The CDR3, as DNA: TGTGCCTGCCAGGTGAACGGTTTGGAAAAACTGTTTTTT.

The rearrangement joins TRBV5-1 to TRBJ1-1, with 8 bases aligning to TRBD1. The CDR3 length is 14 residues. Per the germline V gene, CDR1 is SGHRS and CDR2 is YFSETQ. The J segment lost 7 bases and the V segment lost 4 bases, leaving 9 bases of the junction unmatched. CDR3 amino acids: CASSLRTGSNEAFF. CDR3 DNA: TGCGCCAGCAGCCTACGGACAGGGTCGAATGAAGCTTTCTTT.

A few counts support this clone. The CDR3, as DNA: TGTGCCAGCAGGGAGACAGGGGATCAGCCCCAGCATTTT. Translated, it gives CASRETGDQPQHF. The chain has TRBV2 and TRBJ1-5, with 8 bases that match TRBD1. With V trimmed by 6 bases and J by 5 bases, 3 bases remained unmatched. In germline, CDR1 is SNHLY, CDR2 FYNNEI. The CDR3 runs 13 residues.

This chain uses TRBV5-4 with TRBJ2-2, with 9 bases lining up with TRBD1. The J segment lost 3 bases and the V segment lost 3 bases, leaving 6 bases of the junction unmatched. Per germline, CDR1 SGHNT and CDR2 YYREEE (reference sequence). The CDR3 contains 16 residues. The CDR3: CASSSGQGRDTGELFF. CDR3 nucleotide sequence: TGTGCCAGCAGCTCGGGACAGGGAAGGGACACCGGGGAGCTGTTTTTT.